A selection of T cell receptor beta chains follows, all from one sample in a study of blood T cell repertoires in COVID-19. Using immunoSEQ multiplex PCR, the repertoire was profiled, and TCRdb retains in-frame clones only, with some absent. The profile covers about 69,000 clones, with roughly 87% appearing a single time and almost 5% taken by the ten largest. The sequenced sample consisted of peripheral blood. Receptors originate from a woman between 45 and 60 years old with active COVID-19. Both conserved end residues are part of each CDR3. D genes are given only for firm matches. The size entry is marked missing in some rows and otherwise reads once, few, many or a size class.

TRBV7-3,TRBJ1-6,NA,NA,TGTGCCAGCAGCTTAGTAGGAGGCTATAATTCACCCCTCCACTTT,CASSLVGGYNSPLHF
TRBV19,TRBJ2-7,NA,TRBD2,TGTGCCAGTAGTATTGGAGCGGGAGTAGTATACGAGCAGTACTTC,CASSIGAGVVYEQYF
TRBV27,TRBJ2-7,NA,TRBD2,TGTGCCAGCAGTTTCGGGACTAGGGATGGGGTCGGCGAGCAGTACTTC,CASSFGTRDGVGEQYF
TRBV5-1,TRBJ2-5,NA,NA,TGCGCCAGCAGCTCACAGCAAGAGACCCAGTACTTC,CASSSQQETQYF
TRBV14,TRBJ1-4,NA,NA,TGTGCCAGCAGCCAAGTCGGGTTTGGCGAAAAACTGTTTTTT,CASSQVGFGEKLFF
TRBV29-1,TRBJ1-5,NA,TRBD1,TGCAGCGCCGGGACAGGGGTAAATCAGCCCCAGCATTTT,CSAGTGVNQPQHF
TRBV3-1/TRBV3-2,TRBJ2-1,large,TRBD2,TGTGCCAGCAGCCCTGTGACTAGCGGGCATAGCTCCTACAATGAGCAGTTCTTC,CASSPVTSGHSSYNEQFF
TRBV10-3,TRBJ2-3,NA,TRBD2,TGTGCCATCAGTCTAGCGGACTACACAGATACGCAGTATTTT,CAISLADYTDTQYF
TRBV27,TRBJ1-1,NA,TRBD1,TGTGCCAGCAGTTCCCCCTTTAGACAGGGTGCAGACACTGAAGCTTTCTTT,CASSSPFRQGADTEAFF
TRBV29-1,TRBJ2-3,NA,TRBD1,TGCAGCGTTCGACAGGGCGATACGCAGTATTTT,CSVRQGDTQYF
TRBV7-3,TRBJ1-1,once,NA,TGTGCCAGCAGCTTAGGAGACGGGGTGACTGAAGCTTTCTTT,CASSLGDGVTEAFF
TRBV29-1,TRBJ2-7,NA,TRBD2,TGCAGCGTTGAAACCGGGACTAGCATTTCCCCTTGCGAGCAGTACTTC,CSVETGTSISPCEQYF
TRBV9,TRBJ1-1,NA,NA,TGTGCCAGCGCCGAGACAGCCAACACTGAAGCTTTCTTT,CASAETANTEAFF
TRBV27,TRBJ1-1,NA,NA,TGTGCCAGCAGTTTCTGGAGGAACACTGAAGCTTTCTTT,CASSFWRNTEAFF
TRBV5-4,TRBJ2-7,NA,TRBD1,TGTGCCAGCAGCCCTGGGACAGGGGTTGGTGAGCAGTACTTC,CASSPGTGVGEQYF
TRBV7-8,TRBJ1-6,NA,TRBD1,TGTGCCAGCAGCTACACAGGGGTCGGTTCACCCCTCCACTTT,CASSYTGVGSPLHF
TRBV18,TRBJ1-5,once,NA,TGTGCCAGCTCACGAGGACTAGAAGGTCAGCCCCAGCATTTT,CASSRGLEGQPQHF